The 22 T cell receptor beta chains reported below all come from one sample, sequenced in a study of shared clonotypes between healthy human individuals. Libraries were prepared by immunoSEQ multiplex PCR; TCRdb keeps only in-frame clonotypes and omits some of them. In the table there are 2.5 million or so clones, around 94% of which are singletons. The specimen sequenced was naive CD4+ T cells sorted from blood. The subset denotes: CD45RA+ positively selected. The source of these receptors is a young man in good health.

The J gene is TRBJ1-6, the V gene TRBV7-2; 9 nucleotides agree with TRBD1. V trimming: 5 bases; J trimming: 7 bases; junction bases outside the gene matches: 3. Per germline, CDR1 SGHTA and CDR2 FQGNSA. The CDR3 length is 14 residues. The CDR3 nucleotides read TGTGCCAGCAGCGGACAGGGGAAAAATTCACCCCTCCACTTT. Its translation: CASSGQGKNSPLHF. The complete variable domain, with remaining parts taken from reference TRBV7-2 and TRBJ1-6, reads GAGVSQSPSNKVTEKGKDVELRCDPISGHTALYWYRQSLGQGLEFLIYFQGNSAPDKSGLPSDRFSAERTGGSVSTLTIQRTQQEDSAVYLCASSGQGKNSPLHFGNGTRLTVT.

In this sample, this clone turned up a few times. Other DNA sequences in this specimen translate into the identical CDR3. CDR3 DNA sequence: TGTGCCAGCAGTACTGACTCTAGCAATCAGCCCCAGCATTTT. Its translation: CASSTDSSNQPQHF. The V and J genes are TRBV6-5 and TRBJ1-5; the D is unclear. CDR3 length equals 14 residues. CDR1 and CDR2 (germline): MNHEY, SVGAGI. The V end lost 5 bases, the J end lost 0 bases, and 8 bases lay between the germline ends.

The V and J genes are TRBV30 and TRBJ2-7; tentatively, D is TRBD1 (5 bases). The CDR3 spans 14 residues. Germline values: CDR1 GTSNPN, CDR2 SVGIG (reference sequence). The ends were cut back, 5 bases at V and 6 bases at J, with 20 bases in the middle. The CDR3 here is CAWGKDIRLGEQYF. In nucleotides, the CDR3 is TGTGCCTGGGGAAAGGACATTCGCTTGGGCGAGCAGTACTTC. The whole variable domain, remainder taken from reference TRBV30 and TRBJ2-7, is SQTIHQWPATLVQPVGSPLSLECTVEGTSNPNLYWYRQAAGRGLQLLFYSVGIGQISSEVPQNLSASRPQDRQFILSSKKLLLSDSGFYLCAWGKDIRLGEQYFGPGTRLTVT.

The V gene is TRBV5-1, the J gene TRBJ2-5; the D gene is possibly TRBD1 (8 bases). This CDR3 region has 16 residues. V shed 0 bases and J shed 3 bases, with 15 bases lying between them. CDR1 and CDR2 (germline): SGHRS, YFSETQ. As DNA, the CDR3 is TGCGCCAGCAGCTTGGCCGACAGGGGAGGGAAAGAGACCCAGTACTTC. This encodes CASSLADRGGKETQYF.

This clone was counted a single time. The CDR3: CASSELGQGYSNEKLFF. The CDR3, as DNA: TGTGCCAGCAGTGAGTTGGGACAGGGGTATTCTAATGAAAAACTGTTTTTT. The chain employs TRBV6-4 and TRBJ1-4; 10 bases line up with TRBD1. The germline CDR1 and CDR2 sequences are MRHNA and SNTAGT. V was clipped by 3 bases and J by 3 bases; unmatched bases: 7. The CDR3 extends over 17 amino acids.

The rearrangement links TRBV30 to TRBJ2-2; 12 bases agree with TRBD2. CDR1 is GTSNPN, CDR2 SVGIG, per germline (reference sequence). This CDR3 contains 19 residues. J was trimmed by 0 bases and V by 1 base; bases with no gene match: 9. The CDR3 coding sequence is TGTGCCTGGAGTGGGTCTAGCGGGAGGGACGCTCCGAACACCGGGGAGCTGTTTTTT. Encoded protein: CAWSGSSGRDAPNTGELFF.

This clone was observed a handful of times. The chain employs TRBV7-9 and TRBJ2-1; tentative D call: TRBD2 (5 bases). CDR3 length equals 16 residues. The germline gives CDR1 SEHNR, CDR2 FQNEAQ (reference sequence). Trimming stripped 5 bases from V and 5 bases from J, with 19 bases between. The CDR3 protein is CASSREGEGRDNEQFF. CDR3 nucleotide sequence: TGTGCCAGCAGCCGCGAGGGAGAGGGCCGGGACAATGAGCAGTTCTTC.

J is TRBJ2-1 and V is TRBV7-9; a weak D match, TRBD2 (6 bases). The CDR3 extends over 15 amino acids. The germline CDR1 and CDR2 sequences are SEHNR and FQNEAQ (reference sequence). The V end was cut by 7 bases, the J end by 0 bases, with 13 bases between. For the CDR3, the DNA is TGTGCCAGCAATAGCGGTCCGATCTCCTACAATGAGCAGTTCTTC. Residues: CASNSGPISYNEQFF.

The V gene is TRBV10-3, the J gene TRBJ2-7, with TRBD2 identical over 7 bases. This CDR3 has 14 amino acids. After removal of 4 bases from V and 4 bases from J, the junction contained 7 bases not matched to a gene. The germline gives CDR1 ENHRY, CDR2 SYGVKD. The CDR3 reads CAISARGGSYEQYF. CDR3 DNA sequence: TGTGCCATCAGTGCGCGCGGGGGTAGTTACGAGCAGTACTTC.

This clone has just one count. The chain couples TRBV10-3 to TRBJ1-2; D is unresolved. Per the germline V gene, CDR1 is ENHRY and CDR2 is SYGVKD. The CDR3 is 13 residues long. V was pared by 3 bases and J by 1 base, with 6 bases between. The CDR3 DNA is TGTGCCATCAGTGACAGTAATAACTATGGCTACACCTTC. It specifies CAISDSNNYGYTF.

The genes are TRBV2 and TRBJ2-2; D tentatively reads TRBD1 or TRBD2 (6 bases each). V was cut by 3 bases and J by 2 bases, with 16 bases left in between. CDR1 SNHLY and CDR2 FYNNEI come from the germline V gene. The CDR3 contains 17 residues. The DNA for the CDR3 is TGTGCCAGCAGTGACTCAAGGGGGAGGCTTAACACCGGGGAGCTGTTTTTT. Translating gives CASSDSRGRLNTGELFF. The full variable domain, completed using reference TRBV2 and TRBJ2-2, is EPEVTQTPSHQVTQMGQEVILRCVPISNHLYFYWYRQILGQKVEFLVSFYNNEISEKSEIFDDQFSVERPDGSNFTLKIRSTKLEDSAMYFCASSDSRGRLNTGELFFGEGSRLTVL.

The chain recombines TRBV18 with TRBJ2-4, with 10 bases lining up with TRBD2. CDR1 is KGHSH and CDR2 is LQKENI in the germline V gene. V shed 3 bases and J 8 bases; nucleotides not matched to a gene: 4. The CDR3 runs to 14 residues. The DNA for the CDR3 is TGTGCCAGCTCACCGGGACTAGCGACCCACATTCAGTACTTC. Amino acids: CASSPGLATHIQYF. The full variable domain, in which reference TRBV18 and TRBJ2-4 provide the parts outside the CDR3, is NAGVMQNPRHLVRRRGQEARLRCSPMKGHSHVYWYRQLPEEGLKFMVYLQKENIIDESGMPKERFSAEFPKEGPSILRIQQVVRGDSAAYFCASSPGLATHIQYFGAGTRLSVL.

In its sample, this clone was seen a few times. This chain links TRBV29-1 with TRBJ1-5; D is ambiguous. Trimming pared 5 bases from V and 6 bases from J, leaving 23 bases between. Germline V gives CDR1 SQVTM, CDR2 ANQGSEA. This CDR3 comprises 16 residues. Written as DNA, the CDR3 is TGCAGCGTTACCCTCCGGTCGGGCGGGCTGGGTCAGCCCCAGCATTTT. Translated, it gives CSVTLRSGGLGQPQHF.

The CDR3 reads CASSREGQGREQYF. The CDR3 coding sequence is TGTGCCAGCAGCCGCGAGGGTCAGGGCCGTGAGCAGTACTTC. V gene TRBV5-5 combines with J gene TRBJ2-7, with D perhaps matching TRBD1 or TRBD2 (5 bases each). CDR1 and CDR2 from the germline V gene are SGHKS and YYEKEE (reference sequence). This CDR3 region has 14 residues. V lost 4 bases and J 7 bases, leaving 18 bases between the germline ends.

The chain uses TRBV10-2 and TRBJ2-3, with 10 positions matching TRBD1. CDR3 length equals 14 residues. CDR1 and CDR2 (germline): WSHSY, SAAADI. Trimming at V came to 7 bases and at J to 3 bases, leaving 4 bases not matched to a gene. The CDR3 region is CASNRDRGTDTQYF. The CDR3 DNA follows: TGCGCCAGCAATAGGGACAGGGGAACAGATACGCAGTATTTT.

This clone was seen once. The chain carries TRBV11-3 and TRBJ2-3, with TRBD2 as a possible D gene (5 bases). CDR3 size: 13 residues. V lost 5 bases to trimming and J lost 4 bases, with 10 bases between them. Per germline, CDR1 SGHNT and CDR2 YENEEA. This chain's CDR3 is CASSHGGADTQYF. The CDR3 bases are TGTGCCAGCAGCCACGGAGGAGCAGATACGCAGTATTTT.

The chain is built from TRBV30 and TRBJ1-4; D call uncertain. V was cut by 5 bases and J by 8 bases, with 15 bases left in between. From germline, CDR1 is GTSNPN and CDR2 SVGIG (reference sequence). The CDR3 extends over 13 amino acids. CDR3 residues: CAWVGQDGEKLFF. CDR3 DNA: TGTGCCTGGGTAGGGCAGGACGGAGAAAAACTGTTTTTT.

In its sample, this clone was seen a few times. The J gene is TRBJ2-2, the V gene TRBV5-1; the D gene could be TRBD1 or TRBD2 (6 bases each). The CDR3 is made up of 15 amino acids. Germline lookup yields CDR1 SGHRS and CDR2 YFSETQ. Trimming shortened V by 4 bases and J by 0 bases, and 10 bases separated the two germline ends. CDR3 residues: CASSAGGANTGELFF. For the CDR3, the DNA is TGCGCCAGCAGCGCCGGGGGCGCGAACACCGGGGAGCTGTTTTTT. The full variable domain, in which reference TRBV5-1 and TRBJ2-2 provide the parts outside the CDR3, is KAGVTQTPRYLIKTRGQQVTLSCSPISGHRSVSWYQQTPGQGLQFLFEYFSETQRNKGNFPGRFSGRQFSNSRSEMNVSTLELGDSALYLCASSAGGANTGELFFGEGSRLTVL.

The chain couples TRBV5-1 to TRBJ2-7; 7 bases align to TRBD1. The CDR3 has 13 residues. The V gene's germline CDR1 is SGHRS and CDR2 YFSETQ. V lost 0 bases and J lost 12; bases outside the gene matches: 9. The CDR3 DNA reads TGCGCCAGCAGCTTGGGAGGGCAGGGGGTCCCGTACTTC. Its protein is CASSLGGQGVPYF. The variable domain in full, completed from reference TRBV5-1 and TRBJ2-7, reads KAGVTQTPRYLIKTRGQQVTLSCSPISGHRSVSWYQQTPGQGLQFLFEYFSETQRNKGNFPGRFSGRQFSNSRSEMNVSTLELGDSALYLCASSLGGQGVPYFGPGTRLTVT.

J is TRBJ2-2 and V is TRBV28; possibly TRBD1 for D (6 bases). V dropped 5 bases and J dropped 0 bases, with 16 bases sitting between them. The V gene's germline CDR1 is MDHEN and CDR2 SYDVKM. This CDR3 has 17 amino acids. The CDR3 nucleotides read TGTGCCAGCAGTCCATACAGGGAAGGTTCGAACACCGGGGAGCTGTTTTTT. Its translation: CASSPYREGSNTGELFF.

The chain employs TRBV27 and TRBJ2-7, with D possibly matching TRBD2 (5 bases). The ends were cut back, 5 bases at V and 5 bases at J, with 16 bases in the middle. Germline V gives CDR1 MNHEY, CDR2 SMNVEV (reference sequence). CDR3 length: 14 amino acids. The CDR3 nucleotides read TGTGCCAGCAGTCTACGGACTTCGCCCCACGAGCAGTACTTC. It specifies CASSLRTSPHEQYF.

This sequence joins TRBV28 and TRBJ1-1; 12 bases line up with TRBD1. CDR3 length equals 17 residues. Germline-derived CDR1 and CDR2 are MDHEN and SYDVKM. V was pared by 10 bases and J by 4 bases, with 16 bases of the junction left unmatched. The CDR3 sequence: CATRRRGTGGPGTEAFF. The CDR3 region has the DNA TGTGCCACCCGTCGGCGGGGGACAGGGGGCCCAGGCACTGAAGCTTTCTTT.